Here is one T cell receptor (beta chain) with its context. The data were taken from a study of blood T cell repertoires in COVID-19. TCRdb's copy holds only in-frame clones and misses some; the assay was immunoSEQ multiplex PCR. The repertoire holds 30,000 to 45,000 clones, with 70% to 90% as singletons. CDR3 size: 15 residues. The V end lost 5 bases, the J end lost 2 bases, and 13 bases lay between the germline ends. Germline CDR1 reads LNHDA; CDR2 reads SQIVND (reference sequence). The sequenced sample consisted of peripheral blood. The clonotype comes from a man in his 70s with active COVID-19. The chain is built from TRBV19 and TRBJ2-1, with D uncertain. The CDR3, as DNA: TGTGCCAGTAGTTTGACACTTCAAACCTACAATGAGCAGTTCTTC. As protein: CASSLTLQTYNEQFF.